This is a list of T cell receptor beta chains from one sample in a study of cytomegalovirus exposure and HLA in healthy donors. The data were produced by immunoSEQ multiplex PCR, yet TCRdb's version contains in-frame clones alone and is incomplete. The sample contains 85,000 to 90,000 clones, about 76% of which appear only once. Material for sequencing was PBMCs. The receptors were sampled from a man aged 25-40 years in good health and CMV-seropositive. CDR3s include the opening cysteine and the closing phenylalanine or tryptophan. The D gene is left open where the match is weak. Size is stated for part of the rows, as once, few or many counts, or as a class when the clone is expanded.

j_call,d_call,clone_size,cdr3_length,v_call,cdr3_nt,cdr3_aa
TRBJ1-1,-,-,15,TRBV5-1,TGCGCCAGCAGCGGAAACTCCGGGACATACACTGAAGCTTTCTTT,CASSGNSGTYTEAFF
TRBJ2-3,TRBD2,-,15,TRBV30,TGTGCCTGGAGTCCCAGGCTAGCGGGGGGGGATACGCAGTATTTT,CAWSPRLAGGDTQYF
TRBJ2-7,TRBD2,-,15,TRBV9,TGTGCCAGCAGCGTAGCCCCGGGAGGTTCCTACGAGCAGTACTTC,CASSVAPGGSYEQYF
TRBJ2-3,TRBD2,-,15,TRBV2,TGTGCCAGCAGAGACCGGACTAGCGGGGGAGATACGCAGTATTTT,CASRDRTSGGDTQYF
TRBJ1-1,TRBD1,few,15,TRBV19,TGTGCCAGTAGGGGGACAGAGAAGCTGAACACTGAAGCTTTCTTT,CASRGTEKLNTEAFF
TRBJ2-7,TRBD1,-,15,TRBV19,TGTGCCAGTAGTATCTCCGGGACAGGGGGCTACGAGCAGTACTTC,CASSISGTGGYEQYF
TRBJ2-7,-,-,16,TRBV13,TGTGCCAGCAGCCCCACCAGTCTAGCTGTCCCCTACGAGCAGTACTTC,CASSPTSLAVPYEQYF
TRBJ2-1,TRBD2,once,14,TRBV29-1,TGCAGCGTTCAAACGGGACTAGCGAACAATGAGCAGTTCTTC,CSVQTGLANNEQFF
TRBJ2-1,-,-,14,TRBV7-9,TGTGCCAGCAGCTTGGCCTTGCGGCAGGGTGAGCAGTTCTTC,CASSLALRQGEQFF
TRBJ2-3,-,-,13,TRBV18,TGTGCCAGCTCTGGACAGAACACAGATACGCAGTATTTT,CASSGQNTDTQYF
TRBJ1-1,TRBD1,-,16,TRBV19,TGTGCCAGTAGGGGGGTCCCGGGACAGGGGAACACTGAAGCTTTCTTT,CASRGVPGQGNTEAFF
TRBJ2-3,TRBD1,few,15,TRBV4-1,TGCGCCAGCAGCCAGCGGGACAGGGGCTCAGATACGCAGTATTTT,CASSQRDRGSDTQYF
TRBJ2-7,TRBD1,-,16,TRBV7-3,TGTGCCAGCAGCACTTCCCACAGGGGGTACATTGCGGGGCAGTACTTC,CASSTSHRGYIAGQYF
TRBJ1-1,-,-,15,TRBV6-1,TGTGCCAGCAGTGCGGGGGGGACACTGAACACTGAAGCTTTCTTT,CASSAGGTLNTEAFF
TRBJ2-5,TRBD2,once,16,TRBV5-1,TGCGCCAGCAGCATAGGACTAGCGGGGGGGCTTGAGACCCAGTACTTC,CASSIGLAGGLETQYF
TRBJ2-1,-,-,14,TRBV2,TGTGCCAGCAGTCCCCTAGCTACCTACAATGAGCAGTTCTTC,CASSPLATYNEQFF
TRBJ1-5,TRBD1,-,15,TRBV5-1,TGCGCCAGTAGTCGAAGTGGACAGGACAATCAGCCCCAGCATTTT,CASSRSGQDNQPQHF
TRBJ1-2,TRBD1,-,14,TRBV5-6,TGTGCCAGCAGCTTTAGACAGGGGCTGGATGGCTACACCTTC,CASSFRQGLDGYTF
TRBJ2-3,-,once,16,TRBV28,TGTGCCAGCAGTTTGGAGGGCAGGGCCACGTGGGATACGCAGTATTTT,CASSLEGRATWDTQYF
TRBJ1-6,TRBD1,-,14,TRBV14,TGTGCCAGCAGCCGGGACAGGACAAGTCTAGCCCTCCACTTT,CASSRDRTSLALHF
TRBJ1-5,-,few,14,TRBV6-5,TGTGCCAGCAGGGACATCCTTGGCAATCAGCCCCAGCATTTT,CASRDILGNQPQHF
TRBJ2-1,TRBD1,-,15,TRBV6-1,TGTGCCAGCAGTCCGGGACAGGGGGCTTACAATGAGCAGTTCTTC,CASSPGQGAYNEQFF
TRBJ2-7,TRBD1,-,15,TRBV7-6,TGTGCCAGCAGCTTAGAAGGGACAGCATCCTACGAGCAGTACTTC,CASSLEGTASYEQYF
TRBJ2-7,TRBD2,-,18,TRBV2,TGTGCCAGCAGTGAATTTCCTAGCGGGGGCTCCAGCTCCTACGAGCAGTACTTC,CASSEFPSGGSSSYEQYF
TRBJ2-2,TRBD1,-,17,TRBV4-1,TGCGCCAGCAGCCAAGAGTACAGGGGAAGAAGAACCGGGGAGCTGTTTTTT,CASSQEYRGRRTGELFF
TRBJ1-6,-,few,16,TRBV28,TGTGCCAGCAGTTTATTAGGAGGGATGGATAATTCACCCCTCCACTTT,CASSLLGGMDNSPLHF
TRBJ1-1,-,-,15,TRBV19,TGTGCCAGTAGCATATTGGGACAATTGAACACTGAAGCTTTCTTT,CASSILGQLNTEAFF
TRBJ2-4,TRBD2,-,15,TRBV2,TGTGCCAGCGATGCGGGGGGCGGGGGAGGTAGCATTCAGTACTTC,CASDAGGGGGSIQYF
TRBJ2-2,TRBD1,-,16,TRBV7-2,TGTGCCAGCAGCCCCGGGGGACAGGCGAACACCGGGGAGCTGTTTTTT,CASSPGGQANTGELFF
TRBJ2-7,-,-,14,TRBV4-3,TGCGCCAGCAGCCAATTTAGCGGTTCCAACGAGCAGTACTTC,CASSQFSGSNEQYF
TRBJ1-3,TRBD1,-,13,TRBV4-1,TGCGCCAGCAGGGGACAGAAAAGAAACACCATATATTTT,CASRGQKRNTIYF
TRBJ1-4,-,-,13,TRBV6-6,TGTGCCAGCATTAGGGGATCGGGTGAAAAACTGTTTTTT,CASIRGSGEKLFF
TRBJ2-7,TRBD1,-,18,TRBV5-8,TGTGCCAGCAGCTGGTTCCCGGGACAGGGCGAGGAGAGCTACGAGCAGTACTTC,CASSWFPGQGEESYEQYF
TRBJ1-2,TRBD1,-,14,TRBV28,TGTGCCAGCAGATCGGGACAGACCGCCTATGGCTACACCTTC,CASRSGQTAYGYTF
TRBJ1-1,TRBD1,-,14,TRBV28,TGTGCCAGCACCCCGACAGGGGGCAACACTGAAGCTTTCTTT,CASTPTGGNTEAFF
TRBJ2-7,TRBD2,few,15,TRBV6-4,TGTGCCAGCAGTGAGGGGACTAGCGGGAGCTACGAGCAGTACTTC,CASSEGTSGSYEQYF
TRBJ2-2,-,-,14,TRBV18,TGTGCCAGCTCACTCGGTGAACTAGCCGGGGAGCTGTTTTTT,CASSLGELAGELFF
TRBJ1-6,-,once,15,TRBV30,TGTGCCTGGAGTGTAAGTCGGGGGGGCAATTCACCCCTCCACTTT,CAWSVSRGGNSPLHF
TRBJ2-7,-,-,13,TRBV6-5,TGTGCCAGCAGTCCGGACAGCTCCTACGAGCAGTACTTC,CASSPDSSYEQYF